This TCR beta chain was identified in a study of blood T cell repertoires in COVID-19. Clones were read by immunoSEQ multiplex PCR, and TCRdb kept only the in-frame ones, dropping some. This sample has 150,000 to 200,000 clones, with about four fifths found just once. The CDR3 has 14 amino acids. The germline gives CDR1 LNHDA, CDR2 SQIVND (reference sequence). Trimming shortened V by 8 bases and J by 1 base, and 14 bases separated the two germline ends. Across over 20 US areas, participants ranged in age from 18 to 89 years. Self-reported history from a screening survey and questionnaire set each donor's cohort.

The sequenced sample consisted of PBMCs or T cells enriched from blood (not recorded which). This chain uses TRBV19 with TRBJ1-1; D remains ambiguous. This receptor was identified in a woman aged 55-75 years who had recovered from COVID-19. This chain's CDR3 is CASRTRGANTEAFF. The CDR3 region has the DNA TGTGCCAGTCGGACCCGGGGAGCGAACACTGAAGCTTTCTTT.